The TCR beta chain described here comes from a study of shared clonotypes between healthy human individuals. TCRdb's copy holds only in-frame clones and misses some; the assay was immunoSEQ multiplex PCR. The data contain more than 2 million clones, approximately 94% of them singletons. The sample comprised naive CD4+ T cells sorted from blood. The subset was: CD45RA+ positively selected. The clonotype was recovered from a man aged 18-30 years in good health.

CDR3 residues: CASSLISGRNTEAFF. CDR3 bases: TGTGCCAGCAGCTTAATATCGGGCAGGAACACTGAAGCTTTCTTT. The chain couples TRBV7-9 to TRBJ1-1; no reliable D call. The CDR3 totals 15 residues. With 2 bases removed from V and 1 base from J, the gap between germline ends came to 11 bases. In germline, CDR1 is SEHNR, CDR2 FQNEAQ (reference sequence).